This T cell receptor (beta chain) was found in a study of cytomegalovirus exposure and HLA in healthy donors. Study results and limitations: Sequencing depth across donors, presence/absence analyses assumed, was roughly uniform. Analyzed later, most CMV-associated TCR beta chains appeared HLA-restricted. Specific recognition of CMV antigens was confirmed in vitro for three chains (all CMV-associated).

Primers included in the PCR were 60 Vbeta and 13 Jbeta primers. Produced via immunoSEQ multiplex PCR; TCRdb's table is partial and in-frame only. This table has about 160,000 clones, 65% to 80% appearing once. Per germline, CDR1 LNHNV and CDR2 YYDKDF (reference sequence). The CDR3 loop spans 13 amino acids. V was clipped by 0 bases and J by 5 bases, with 7 bases between them. Regarding this clone: Its target is not known.

Sequenced: PBMCs. This TCR was recovered from a woman in her fifties or sixties in good health and CMV-seropositive. The genes are TRBV15 and TRBJ2-5; no clear D. CDR3 sequence (DNA): TGTGCCACCAGCAGAGATCGCCGGGAGACCCAGTACTTC. This gives the protein CATSRDRRETQYF.